This TCR beta chain originates from a study of cytomegalovirus exposure and HLA in healthy donors. A remark on this clone: Its specificity is unknown.

PCR involved 60 Vbeta and 13 Jbeta primers. As processed by the authors: The authors later counted 65 million to 80 million unique TCR beta chains, 8.5 million to 13 million of them shared. Profiled with immunoSEQ multiplex PCR; TCRdb holds only in-frame clones, not every one. V and J calls plus clone size are reproduced from that table; the DNA served to infer D and trimming. Of about 130,000 clones listed, around three quarters were seen once; the top ten hold approximately 9%. Study findings and constraints: Most TCR beta V segments were productive about 87% or about 30% of the time in an earlier analysis. Later on, analysis showed that most CMV-associated TCR beta chains appeared to be HLA-restricted. Prediction of most subjects' HLA-A and HLA-B alleles by TCR beta sequences was reportedly accurate.

The junction had 10 bases not matched to a gene; V was cut back by 0 bases and J by 8 bases. The CDR3 totals 17 residues. Germline lookup yields CDR1 SGHDT and CDR2 YYEEEE. Material for sequencing was PBMCs. This sequence originates from a man between 25 and 39 years old in good health and CMV-seropositive. The chain carries TRBV5-6 and TRBJ1-4; 10 nucleotides align to TRBD1. DNA for the CDR3: TGTGCCAGCAGCTTGGGACCGGGACAGGGGTTCGTCGAAAAACTGTTTTTT. Amino acid sequence: CASSLGPGQGFVEKLFF.